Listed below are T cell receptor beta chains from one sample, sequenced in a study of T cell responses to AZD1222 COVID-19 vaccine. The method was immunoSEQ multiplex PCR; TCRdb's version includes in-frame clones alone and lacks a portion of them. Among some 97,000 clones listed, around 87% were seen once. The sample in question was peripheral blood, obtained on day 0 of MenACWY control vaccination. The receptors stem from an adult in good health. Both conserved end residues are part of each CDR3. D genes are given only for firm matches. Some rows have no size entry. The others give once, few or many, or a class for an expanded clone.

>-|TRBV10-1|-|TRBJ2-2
TGCGCCAGCAGTGTGGCGGCCACCGGGGAGCTGTTTTTT
CASSVAATGELFF
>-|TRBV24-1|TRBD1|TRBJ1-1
TGTGCCACCAGGGCCGGGACAGGGAAGACTGAAGCTTTCTTT
CATRAGTGKTEAFF
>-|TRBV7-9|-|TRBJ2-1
TGTGCCAGCAGCCCAGGGGTTCAGCAGTTCTTC
CASSPGVQQFF
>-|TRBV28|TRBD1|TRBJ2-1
TGTGCCAGCAGTTCTCCCGGACAGGGGGCATTCAATGAGCAGTTCTTC
CASSSPGQGAFNEQFF
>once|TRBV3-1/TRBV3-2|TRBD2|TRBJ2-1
TGTGCCAGCAGCACCGATTCTAGCGGGGGTTACAATGAGCAGTTCTTC
CASSTDSSGGYNEQFF
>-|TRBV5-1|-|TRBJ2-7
TGCGCCAGCAGCTTGGTAGAGGGGGTCTACGAGCAGTACTTC
CASSLVEGVYEQYF
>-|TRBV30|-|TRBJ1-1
TGTGCCTGGAGTAACAGGCCATTGAACACTGAAGCTTTCTTT
CAWSNRPLNTEAFF
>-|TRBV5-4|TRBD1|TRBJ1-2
TGTGCCAGCAGCTCCTGGACAGGGGGAGCGGCAGGCTATGGCTACACCTTC
CASSSWTGGAAGYGYTF
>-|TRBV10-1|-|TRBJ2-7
TGCGCCAGCAGTGAACTAAGACAGGCGGAAGTCTCCGAGCAGTACTTC
CASSELRQAEVSEQYF
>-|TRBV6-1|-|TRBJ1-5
TGTGCCAGCAGTGAAGCGGGGACACATAGCAATCAGCCCCAGCATTTT
CASSEAGTHSNQPQHF
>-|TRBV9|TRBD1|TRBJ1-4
TGTGCCAGCAGCGTAGCTCGGGGACAGGGGGTTGAAAAACTGTTTTTT
CASSVARGQGVEKLFF
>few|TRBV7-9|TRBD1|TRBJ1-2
TGTGCCAGCAGCACCAGGACAGGGAGTGGCTACACCTTC
CASSTRTGSGYTF
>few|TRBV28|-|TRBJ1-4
TGTGCCAGCAGTTTGTTGGGTAGGAAGGGTGAAAAACTGTTTTTT
CASSLLGRKGEKLFF
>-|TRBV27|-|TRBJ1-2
TGTGCCAGCAGTCCGGTCATTCGCGGCTATGGCTACACCTTC
CASSPVIRGYGYTF
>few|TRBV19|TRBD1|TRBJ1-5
TGTGCCAGTAGTAAGGGGGCCCCCAGCAATCAGCCCCAGCATTTT
CASSKGAPSNQPQHF
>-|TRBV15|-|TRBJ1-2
TGTGCCACCAGCAGGGCCAGGGATGGCTACACCTTC
CATSRARDGYTF
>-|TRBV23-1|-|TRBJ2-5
TGCGCCAGCAGTCGCACGTGGGCTAGCAGCCCGGAGACCCAGTACTTC
CASSRTWASSPETQYF
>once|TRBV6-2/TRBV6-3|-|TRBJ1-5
TGTGCCAGCAGTTACGTCCATAGCAATCAGCCCCAGCATTTT
CASSYVHSNQPQHF
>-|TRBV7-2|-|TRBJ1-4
TGTGCCAGCAGCTTGGGGGGGGTTAATGAAAAACTGTTTTTT
CASSLGGVNEKLFF
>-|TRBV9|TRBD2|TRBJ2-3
TGTGCCAGCAGCGTAGGTCTAGCGGCTAGCACAGATACGCAGTATTTT
CASSVGLAASTDTQYF
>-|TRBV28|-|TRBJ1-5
TGTGCCAGCAGTTTATCGAGTCAGCCCCAGCATTTT
CASSLSSQPQHF
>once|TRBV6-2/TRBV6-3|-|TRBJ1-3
TGTGCCAGCAGTTACTCGCGGAGCTCTGGAAACACCATATATTTT
CASSYSRSSGNTIYF
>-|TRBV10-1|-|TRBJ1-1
TGCGCCAGCAGTGATTCCACACACTTCATGAACACTGAAGCTTTCTTT
CASSDSTHFMNTEAFF
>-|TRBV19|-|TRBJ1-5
TGTGCCAGTAGTATTGGGGGGACTAATCAGCCCCAGCATTTT
CASSIGGTNQPQHF
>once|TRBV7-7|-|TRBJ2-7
TGTGCCAGCAGTCTTAGACACCCCTACGAGCAGTACTTC
CASSLRHPYEQYF
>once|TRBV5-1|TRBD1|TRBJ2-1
TGCGCCAGCAGCCCGGGACAGGGGTCCTACAATGAGCAGTTCTTC
CASSPGQGSYNEQFF
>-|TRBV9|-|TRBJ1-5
TGTGCCAGCAGCGTACTGGGTGACGGCAATCAGCCCCAGCATTTT
CASSVLGDGNQPQHF
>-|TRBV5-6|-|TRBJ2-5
TGTGCCAGCAGCCTAGGACGCCAAGAGACCCAGTACTTC
CASSLGRQETQYF